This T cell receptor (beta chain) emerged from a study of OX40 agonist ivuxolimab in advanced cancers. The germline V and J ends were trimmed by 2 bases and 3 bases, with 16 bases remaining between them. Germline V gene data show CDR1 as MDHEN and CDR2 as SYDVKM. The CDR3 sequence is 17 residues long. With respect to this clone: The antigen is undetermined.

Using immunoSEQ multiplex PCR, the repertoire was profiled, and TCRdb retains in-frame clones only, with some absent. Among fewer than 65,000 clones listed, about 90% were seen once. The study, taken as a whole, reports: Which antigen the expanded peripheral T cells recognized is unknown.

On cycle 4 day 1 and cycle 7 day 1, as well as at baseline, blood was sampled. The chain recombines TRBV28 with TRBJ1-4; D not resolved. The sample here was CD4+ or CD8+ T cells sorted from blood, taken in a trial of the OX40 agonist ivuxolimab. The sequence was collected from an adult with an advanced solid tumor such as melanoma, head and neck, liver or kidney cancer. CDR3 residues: CASSLNREAGSNEKLFF. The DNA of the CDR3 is TGTGCCAGCAGTTTAAATCGTGAAGCGGGGTCTAATGAAAAACTGTTTTTT. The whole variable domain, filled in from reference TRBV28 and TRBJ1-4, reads DVKVTQSSRYLVKRTGEKVFLECVQDMDHENMFWYRQDPGLGLRLIYFSYDVKMKEKGDIPEGYSVSREKKERFSLILESASTNQTSMYLCASSLNREAGSNEKLFFGSGTQLSVL.